The sequence of this T cell receptor beta chain was determined in a study of PD-1 blockade in classical Hodgkin lymphoma. The overall study: Patients were dosed intravenously with nivolumab at 3 mg/kg every 2 weeks. General study results and limits: By C4D1, CD4+ diversity increased significantly, especially in complete responders.

The method was immunoSEQ multiplex PCR; TCRdb's version includes in-frame clones alone and lacks a portion of them. The sample includes 110,000 or so clones, approximately 89% of them seen just once. As to time point: cycle 4 day 1 (C4D1), after less than seven weeks of nivolumab. Each patient's relapse followed autologous stem cell transplantation, and brentuximab vedotin exposure varied. Worth noting for this clone: No antigen is known for it.

The CDR3 loop spans 14 amino acids. The germline V and J ends were trimmed by 10 bases and 2 bases, with 15 bases remaining between them. Germline V lookup: CDR1 SNHLY, CDR2 FYNNEI. The V and J genes are TRBV2 and TRBJ2-1, with D hard to call. This sequence was found in a human donor with classical Hodgkin lymphoma. The specimen was peripheral blood mononuclear cells (PBMCs), collected before the fourth cycle of nivolumab. As DNA, the CDR3 is TGTGCCACATTAGCCTCAGCAACCTACAATGAGCAGTTCTTC. This translates into CATLASATYNEQFF.